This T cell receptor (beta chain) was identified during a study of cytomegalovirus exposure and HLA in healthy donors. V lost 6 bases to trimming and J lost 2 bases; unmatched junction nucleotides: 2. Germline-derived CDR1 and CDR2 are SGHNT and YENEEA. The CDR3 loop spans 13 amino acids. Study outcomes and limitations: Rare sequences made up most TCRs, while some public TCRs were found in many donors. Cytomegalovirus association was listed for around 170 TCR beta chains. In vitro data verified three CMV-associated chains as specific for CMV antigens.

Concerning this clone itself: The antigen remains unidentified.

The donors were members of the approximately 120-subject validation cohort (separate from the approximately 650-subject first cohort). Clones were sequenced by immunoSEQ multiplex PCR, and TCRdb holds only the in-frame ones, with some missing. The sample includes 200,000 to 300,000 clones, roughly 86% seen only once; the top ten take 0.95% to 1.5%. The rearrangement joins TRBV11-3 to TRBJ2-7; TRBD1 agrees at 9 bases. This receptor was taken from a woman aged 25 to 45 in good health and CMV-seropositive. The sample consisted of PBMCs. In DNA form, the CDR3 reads TGTGCCAGCAGTCGGGACAGGGCCTACGAGCAGTACTTC. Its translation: CASSRDRAYEQYF.